The text below deals with one T cell receptor beta chain. The record originates from a study of type 1 regulatory T cells. As for the study in general: T-allo10 is an in vitro-generated, Tr1-enriched CD4 T cell product specific for alloantigen.

Via MiXCR, TCRdb re-called the reads, giving one row per CDR3 protein. The table lists about 97,000 distinct CDR3 sequences, roughly 28% of them singletons. V dropped 0 bases and J dropped 2; count of bases not matched to a gene: 7. Per germline, CDR1 SGHDT and CDR2 YYEEEE. This CDR3 spans 16 amino acids. The rearrangement links TRBV5-6 to TRBJ2-7, with TRBD1 matching 8 bases. Sequencing input: CD4+ T cells, either the whole sample or a sorted fraction (not recorded which). This sequence was found in a human donor in good health. In DNA, the CDR3 is TGTGCCAGCAGCTTGGCGGGGACAGGCGTCCCCTACGAGCAGTACTTC. This translates into CASSLAGTGVPYEQYF.